Listed here are 23 T cell receptor beta chains from one sample, sequenced in a study of T cells in Graves' hyperthyroidism and ophthalmopathy. Using RNA transcripts as the source, TCR beta CDR3 regions were amplified. An initial round of RT-PCR targeting the TCR CDR3 relied on the HTBI primer set. One entry per CDR3 protein, called by TCRdb with MiXCR from the multiplex PCR reads. The sample consists of roughly 93,000 distinct CDR3 sequences, 35% to 50% of them appearing once. The sequenced sample consisted of peripheral blood or thyroid tissue (not recorded which). These receptors all stem from a woman aged 25 to 45 with Graves' hyperthyroidism.

Ten or more counts support this clonotype. The chain joins TRBV7-8 to TRBJ1-5; the match to TRBD1 covers 9 bases. CDR1 SGHVS and CDR2 FQNEAQ come from the germline V gene. The J segment lost 7 bases and the V segment lost 1 base, leaving 5 bases of the junction unmatched. The CDR3 is 15 residues long. The CDR3 loop is CASSLGTGDQQPQHF. The CDR3 region has the DNA TGTGCCAGCAGCTTAGGGACAGGGGATCAGCAGCCCCAGCATTTT.

This clonotype appeared many times. V is TRBV24-1 and J is TRBJ2-2; 9 bases match TRBD2. V lost 3 bases to trimming and J lost 5 bases; unmatched junction nucleotides: 15. The CDR3 consists of 19 residues. From germline, CDR1 is KGHDR and CDR2 SFDVKD. As DNA, the CDR3 is TGTGCCACCAGTGATCCCTCCGCCGGGGCGGGAGGGCATACCGGGGAGCTGTTTTTT. Residues: CATSDPSAGAGGHTGELFF.

The rearrangement links TRBV5-1 to TRBJ1-1; 8 bases fit TRBD1. This CDR3 region has 14 residues. Germline lookup yields CDR1 SGHRS and CDR2 YFSETQ. The V segment lost 4 bases and the J segment 5 bases; nucleotides outside the gene matches: 7. CDR3 in amino acids: CASSPETGVTEAFF. The CDR3, as DNA: TGCGCCAGCAGCCCCGAGACAGGGGTTACTGAAGCTTTCTTT.

This clonotype has ten or more counts. The chain uses TRBV4-1 and TRBJ1-1, with 9 bases matching TRBD1. V shed 3 bases, J shed 5 bases, and the junction held 7 bases outside the gene matches. This CDR3 is built from 15 residues. Germline V CDR1 and CDR2: MGHRA, YSYEKL. The CDR3 sequence: CASSHPGTGKTEAFF. The CDR3 region has the DNA TGCGCCAGCAGCCATCCAGGGACAGGGAAGACTGAAGCTTTCTTT.

Ten or more counts support this clonotype. J is TRBJ1-1 and V is TRBV10-2, with a tentative D call TRBD1 (5 bases). Trimming removed 2 bases from V and 1 base from J, with 8 bases in between. CDR1 is WSHSY and CDR2 is SAAADI in the germline V gene. CDR3 length: 14 amino acids. This CDR3 reads CASSEGGGNTEAFF. The CDR3 DNA reads TGCGCCAGCAGTGAGGGGGGGGGGAACACTGAAGCTTTCTTT.

This clonotype was observed a handful of times. This sequence joins TRBV28 and TRBJ2-7; D call uncertain. V lost 8 bases and J lost 2, with 13 bases in between. CDR1 and CDR2 (germline): MDHEN, SYDVKM. CDR3 size: 13 residues. CDR3 region: CASLSYRAYEQYF. The CDR3, as DNA: TGTGCCAGCCTTTCGTACCGGGCCTACGAGCAGTACTTC.

This clonotype was recorded many times. V is TRBV27 and J is TRBJ1-5, with TRBD1 matching over 7 bases. CDR1 MNHEY and CDR2 SMNVEV come from the germline V gene (reference sequence). V shed 8 bases, J shed 9 bases, and the junction held 7 bases outside the gene matches. The CDR3 runs 12 residues. The CDR3 spells CASGDRVRPQHF. The CDR3 DNA follows: TGTGCCAGCGGTGACAGGGTGCGGCCCCAGCATTTT.

This clonotype was seen a few times. This chain links TRBV28 with TRBJ1-3; possibly TRBD1 for D (5 bases). V shed 4 bases and J shed 5 bases, with 15 bases lying between them. The CDR3 has 15 residues. Germline V lookup: CDR1 MDHEN, CDR2 SYDVKM. For the CDR3, the DNA is TGTGCCAGCAGTTCCCCTTTGGGGGTGAGAAACACCATATATTTT. It encodes CASSSPLGVRNTIYF. Based on the CDR3 plus reference TRBV28 and TRBJ1-3, the full variable domain is DVKVTQSSRYLVKRTGEKVFLECVQDMDHENMFWYRQDPGLGLRLIYFSYDVKMKEKGDIPEGYSVSREKKERFSLILESASTNQTSMYLCASSSPLGVRNTIYFGEGSWLTVV.

This clonotype was seen many times. The chain carries TRBV7-2 and TRBJ2-7; TRBD2 matches at 9 bases. The CDR3 is made up of 15 amino acids. Trimming at V came to 1 base and at J to 5 bases, leaving 6 bases not matched to a gene. Germline V gene sequence: CDR1 SGHTA, CDR2 FQGNSA. CDR3 in DNA: TGTGCCAGCAGCTTAGTGTTAGCGGGAGTGCACGAGCAGTACTTC. It specifies CASSLVLAGVHEQYF.

This clonotype has ten or more counts. V gene TRBV5-1 combines with J gene TRBJ2-5; the D is unclear. V was trimmed by 4 bases and J by 3 bases, leaving 16 bases between them. The CDR3 sequence is 15 residues long. Germline V gene lookup returns CDR1 SGHRS and CDR2 YFSETQ. The DNA for the CDR3 is TGCGCCAGCAGCCCCGCTGGCACACGAGAAGAGACCCAGTACTTC. As protein: CASSPAGTREETQYF.

This clonotype came up many times. This sequence joins TRBV9 and TRBJ1-4; D possibly corresponds to TRBD1 (5 bases). Trimming shortened V by 4 bases and J by 7 bases, and 20 bases separated the two germline ends. Per the germline V gene, CDR1 is SGDLS and CDR2 is YYNGEE. The CDR3 consists of 16 residues. CDR3 bases: TGTGCCAGCAGCCACCGTAAGGGGCAGAGGGGTGAAAAACTGTTTTTT. Protein: CASSHRKGQRGEKLFF. The complete variable domain, with remaining parts taken from reference TRBV9 and TRBJ1-4, reads DSGVTQTPKHLITATGQRVTLRCSPRSGDLSVYWYQQSLDQGLQFLIQYYNGEERAKGNILERFSAQQFPDLHSELNLSSLELGDSALYFCASSHRKGQRGEKLFFGSGTQLSVL.

Comments on this clonotype: The CDR3 does not end in the conserved phenylalanine or tryptophan, so this is likely a read error. This rearrangement joins TRBV19 to TRBJ2-3; no definite D call. Trimming stripped 9 bases from V and 4 bases from J, with 14 bases between. The CDR3 has 13 amino acids. Germline CDR1 and CDR2: LNHDA and SQIVND (reference sequence). The CDR3 protein is CASRITGADTQYS. The CDR3 region has the DNA TGTGCCAGCAGGATCACCGGCGCAGATACGCAGTATTCT.

This clonotype has at least ten counts. The chain combines TRBV12-3 or TRBV12-4 with TRBJ2-5; the match to TRBD2 covers 8 bases. V shed 5 bases, J shed 4 bases, and the junction held 12 bases outside the gene matches. This CDR3 is 16 amino acids long. The CDR3 is CASSPLSGKVGETQYF. The CDR3 bases are TGTGCCAGCAGTCCCCTTAGCGGGAAAGTGGGAGAGACCCAGTACTTC.

A remark on this clonotype: This clone may be a read error of a much larger clone one base away. The chain is built from TRBV10-1 and TRBJ2-3; maybe TRBD2 (5 bases). The CDR3 has 14 residues. Trimming took off 8 bases at V and 4 bases at J, with 16 bases between the two ends. Germline V gene sequence: CDR1 WNHNN, CDR2 SYGVQD (reference sequence). CDR3 region: CASSRDHGADTQYF. The CDR3 bases are TGCGCCAGCTCGCGAGACCACGGGGCAGATACGCAGTATTTT.

This clonotype was detected ten times or more. This chain connects TRBV20-1 to TRBJ1-1; 8 bases line up with TRBD1. J was trimmed by 1 base and V by 5 bases; bases with no gene match: 3. The CDR3 sequence is 13 residues long. The germline gives CDR1 DFQATT, CDR2 SNEGSKA (reference sequence). The CDR3 sequence: CSARQGANTEAFF. DNA for the CDR3: TGCAGTGCTCGTCAGGGGGCGAACACTGAAGCTTTCTTT.

This chain connects TRBV20-1 to TRBJ1-2; 7 nucleotides agree with TRBD1. This CDR3 contains 13 residues. V trimming: 4 bases; J trimming: 1 base; junction bases outside the gene matches: 3. Per the germline V gene, CDR1 is DFQATT and CDR2 is SNEGSKA (reference sequence). CDR3 DNA: TGCAGTGCTATTGGGACAGTTAACTATGGCTACACCTTC. This translates into CSAIGTVNYGYTF.

This clonotype was observed a single time. A junction boundary mismatches the germline segment, possibly from a read error. The chain uses TRBV10-3 and TRBJ1-2, with 7 nucleotides matching TRBD1. CDR1 is ENHRY and CDR2 is SYGVKD in the germline V gene. The CDR3 sequence is 15 residues long. CDR3 DNA: TGTGCCAGCAGTTTCGAGGGGGCAGCAGGGTATGGCTACACCTTC. Its translation is CASSFEGAAGYGYTF.

J is TRBJ2-5 and V is TRBV7-9; D may be TRBD2 (6 bases). V was trimmed by 3 bases and J by 0 bases, leaving 11 bases between them. Germline lookup yields CDR1 SEHNR and CDR2 FQNEAQ (reference sequence). The CDR3 runs to 15 residues. The CDR3 spells CASSLSGSNQETQYF. CDR3 coding DNA: TGTGCCAGCAGCTTGTCCGGGAGCAACCAAGAGACCCAGTACTTC.

This clonotype has ten or more counts. V and J are TRBV19 and TRBJ1-5, with D tentatively TRBD1 (5 bases). Trimming cost V 6 bases and J 2 bases, with 14 bases left between them. Germline V gives CDR1 LNHDA, CDR2 SQIVND (reference sequence). The CDR3 covers 15 residues. This CDR3 is CASSRVSQGNQPQHF. The CDR3 DNA is TGTGCCAGTAGCAGGGTTTCGCAGGGCAATCAGCCCCAGCATTTT.

In its sample, this clonotype was seen many times. The genes are TRBV2 and TRBJ2-2, with 9 nucleotides matching TRBD2. This CDR3 contains 14 residues. Germline V gene lookup returns CDR1 SNHLY and CDR2 FYNNEI. Trimming removed 5 bases from V and 7 bases from J; junction bases left unmatched: 5. CDR3 residues: CASSPQTSGGELFF. CDR3 bases: TGTGCCAGCAGTCCTCAGACTAGCGGCGGGGAGCTGTTTTTT.

Regarding this clonotype: The junction and the germline gene differ at one end; a read error may be behind it. The chain has TRBV9 and TRBJ2-7, with 8 bases identical to TRBD1. This CDR3 spans 16 amino acids. Germline loops: CDR1 SGDLS, CDR2 YYNGEE. This CDR3 is CAGSVDPGQGLYEQYF. The CDR3 DNA sequence: TGTGCCGGCAGCGTAGACCCTGGACAGGGTCTCTACGAGCAGTACTTC.

Remarks on this clonotype: This clone may be a read error of a much larger clone one base away. The V call is TRBV4-1, the J call TRBJ2-7; D is perhaps TRBD2 (5 bases). Germline assignment: CDR1 MGHRA and CDR2 YSYEKL. The length of the CDR3 is 18 residues. V dropped 4 bases and J dropped 5 bases, with 27 bases sitting between them. The CDR3 nucleotides read TGCGCCAGCAGCCCAAGTCCGGGCGTCACCTACCGGGGTAACGAGCAGTACTTC. Its protein product is CASSPSPGVTYRGNEQYF.

The chain joins TRBV27 to TRBJ2-3, with 10 bases lining up with TRBD2. After removal of 3 bases from V and 0 bases from J, the junction contained 9 bases not matched to a gene. The CDR3 extends over 18 amino acids. Germline CDR1 reads MNHEY; CDR2 reads SMNVEV (reference sequence). The CDR3 DNA sequence: TGTGCCAGCAGTTTTATATCAGCGGGAGGGACTAGCACAGATACGCAGTATTTT. This translates into CASSFISAGGTSTDTQYF.